Shown below are 23 T cell receptor beta chains from a single sample sequenced in a study of tumor-infiltrating lymphocytes in primary liver carcinoma listed by TCRdb under 2017. Sequencing used an Illumina HiSeq 2500. TCRbeta-specific cDNA was reverse-transcribed from around 500 ng total RNA using a constant-region primer and ProtoScript II reverse transcriptase. TCRbeta libraries were built with three nested multiplex PCR rounds, a slightly modified ARM-PCR procedure. The first two PCR rounds used multiplex TRBV1-TRBV30 forward primers with a Cbeta reverse primer, each for approximately 11 cycles. In-frame beta chains were kept once TCRdb had trimmed the public reads at Q25 with fastp and called clones with MiXCR. Identical CDR3 protein sequences are pooled into one entry, listed with their most common genes and DNA. The sample includes around 78,000 distinct CDR3 sequences, with 71% observed a single time. Of the sample, about an eighth falls within the top ten clones.

Total RNA and DNA were co-extracted from about 20-30 mg of bulk tissue with the AllPrep DNA/RNA mini kit, without cell sorting. Sequenced input: liver tumor tissue from sampling region 4. The sample's cell subset or site label, in plain terms: tumor region T4, right-lateral pole. These receptors originate from a woman in her fifties or sixties with primary liver carcinoma and hepatitis B virus infection.

Turning to this clonotype: One junction end does not reproduce the germline sequence, and a read error may be involved. This chain connects TRBV12-3 or TRBV12-4 to TRBJ2-7; D gene uncertain. CDR3 length equals 15 residues. CDR3 in amino acids: CASSFDHDATYEQYF. The CDR3 region has the DNA TGTGCCAGCAGTTTCGATCATGACGCGACCTACGAGCAATACTTC.

On this clonotype: The CDR3 does not end in the conserved phenylalanine or tryptophan, so this is likely a read error. The CDR3: CASSSGTGGNYGQYL. DNA of the CDR3: TGTGCCAGCAGCTCCGGGACAGGGGGCAACTACGGGCAGTACTTA. The V and J genes are TRBV11-3 and TRBJ2-7; TRBD1 matches at 12 bases. Germline V gene lookup returns CDR1 SGHNT and CDR2 YENEEA. The CDR3 sequence is 15 residues long.

With respect to this clonotype: A single base separates this from a much larger clone, so it may be a read error. The CDR3: CASSPRSSPYEQYF. CDR3 DNA: TGTGCCAGCAGCCCTCGCAGCAGTCCCTACGAGCAGTACTTC. This sequence joins TRBV7-8 and TRBJ2-7; D is unresolved. V lost 5 bases, J lost 2 bases, and 13 bases lay in between. Germline-derived CDR1 and CDR2 are SGHVS and FQNEAQ. The CDR3 is made up of 14 amino acids. The entire variable domain, with the rest obtained from reference TRBV7-8 and TRBJ2-7, is as follows: GAGVSQSPRYKVAKRGQDVALRCDPISGHVSLFWYQQALGQGPEFLTYFQNEAQLDKSGLPSDRFFAERPEGSVSTLKIQRTQQEDSAVYLCASSPRSSPYEQYFGPGTRLTVT.

This clonotype appeared many times. The chain couples TRBV4-2 to TRBJ1-2; 11 bases fit TRBD1. With 3 bases clipped from V and 8 bases from J, the junction kept 2 bases outside the gene matches. This CDR3 is 13 amino acids long. CDR1 and CDR2 from the germline V gene are LGHNA and YNFKEQ. CDR3 loop: CASSQDRGRGYTF. The DNA for the CDR3 is TGTGCCAGCAGCCAGGACAGGGGGCGGGGCTACACCTTC.

This clonotype has a single count. Given a much more abundant clone one base away, this may be a read error. The rearrangement links TRBV5-1 to TRBJ2-3, with D possibly matching TRBD2 (6 bases). This CDR3 region has 15 residues. Germline CDR1 reads SGHRS; CDR2 reads YFSETQ. This CDR3 reads CASSGAGLSTDTLYF. The CDR3 DNA reads TGCGCCAGCAGTGGGGCGGGATTAAGCACAGATACGCTGTATTTT.

There are a few counts of this clonotype. The rearrangement links TRBV20-1 to TRBJ2-5; TRBD2 aligns across 12 bases. This CDR3 is 15 amino acids long. Trimming took 4 bases from V and 5 from J; bases not matched to a gene: 8. Germline assignment: CDR1 DFQATT and CDR2 SNEGSKA (reference sequence). CDR3 protein: CSATPGLAGFETQYF. In nucleotides, the CDR3 is TGCAGTGCTACCCCAGGACTAGCGGGATTTGAGACCCAGTACTTC.

A note on this clonotype: Since the CDR3 does not end with the conserved phenylalanine or tryptophan, this likely comes from a read error. V and J are TRBV12-3 or TRBV12-4 and TRBJ2-7, with 8 bases matching TRBD1. CDR3 size: 14 residues. V lost 7 bases and J lost 2; bases outside the gene matches: 7. CDR3 coding DNA: TGTGCCAGCAATCCCGGACAGGGTACCTACGAGCAGTACTCC. Protein product: CASNPGQGTYEQYS.

About this clonotype: The junction differs from germline at one of its ends, possibly a read error. The chain recombines TRBV7-9 with TRBJ2-7; 9 nucleotides align to TRBD1. The germline V gene encodes CDR1 SEHNR and CDR2 FQNEAQ (reference sequence). This CDR3 is 15 amino acids long. CDR3 protein: CVSSLGTGFDYEQYF. The CDR3 bases are TGTGTCAGCAGCCTGGGGACAGGGTTCGACTACGAGCAATACTTC.

Regarding this clonotype: One junction end does not reproduce the germline sequence, and a read error may be involved. The gene calls are TRBV7-9 and TRBJ1-6; tentative D call: TRBD1 (6 bases). The CDR3 has 14 residues. The germline V gene encodes CDR1 SEHNR and CDR2 FQNEAQ (reference sequence). CDR3 protein: CTSRREGETPPLHF. For the CDR3, the DNA is TGTACCAGCAGGAGAGAGGGGGAAACTCCACCCCTCCACTTT. The full variable domain, its missing parts supplied by reference TRBV7-9 and TRBJ1-6, is DTGVSQNPRHKITKRGQNVTFRCDPISEHNRLYWYRQTLGQGPEFLTYFQNEAQLEKSRLLSDRFSAERPKGSFSTLEIQRTEQGDSAMYLCTSRREGETPPLHFGNGTRLTVT.

As concerns this clonotype: A read error may explain this, as a much larger clone is one base away. The chain combines TRBV5-1 with TRBJ2-7; TRBD1 is a possible D gene (6 bases). The CDR3 has 15 residues. Germline assignment: CDR1 SGHRS and CDR2 YFSETQ. Written as DNA, the CDR3 is TGCGCCAGCAGCTTGGTGGCAGGGGACACCTACGAGCAGAACTTC. Protein sequence: CASSLVAGDTYEQNF.

Worth noting for this clonotype: Mismatch with germline at one junction end may stem from a read error. The chain uses TRBV11-2 and TRBJ1-1, with TRBD1 matching 7 bases. CDR3 length equals 16 residues. Germline V gives CDR1 SGHAT, CDR2 FQNNGV. The CDR3 region has the DNA TGTACCAGCAGTCCACCCAGGGGGGCGCGTACCACTGAAGCTTTCTTT. Translating gives CTSSPPRGARTTEAFF.

About this clonotype: A much larger clone differs from this one at a single base, so this may be a read error. This chain uses TRBV5-1 with TRBJ1-2; TRBD1 matches 7 bases. CDR3 length: 13 residues. Germline V gene lookup returns CDR1 SGHRS and CDR2 YFSETQ. With 5 bases clipped from V and 6 bases from J, the junction kept 7 bases outside the gene matches. DNA for the CDR3: TGCGCCAGCAGAGGACAGGCGGCGGATGGCTACACCTTC. It translates to CASRGQAADGYTF. Using reference TRBV5-1 and TRBJ1-2 for the parts outside the CDR3, the full variable domain is KAGVTQTPRYLIKTRGQQVTLSCSPISGHRSVSWYQQTPGQGLQFLFEYFSETQRNKGNFPGRFSGRQFSNSRSEMNVSTLELGDSALYLCASRGQAADGYTFGSGTRLTVV.

This clonotype was counted ten times or more. The V call is TRBV30, the J call TRBJ2-5, with 7 bases aligning to TRBD1. Germline V gene lookup returns CDR1 GTSNPN and CDR2 SVGIG (reference sequence). J lost 1 base, V lost 3 bases, and 11 bases had no gene match. The CDR3 is 16 amino acids. The DNA of the CDR3 is TGTGCCTGGAGACGGGGACAGTCTCCTGTCCAAGAGACCCAGTACTTC. Translation: CAWRRGQSPVQETQYF.

Details on this clonotype: Relative to the germline gene, one junction end is altered; a read error may explain this. This chain links TRBV12-3 or TRBV12-4 with TRBJ2-1; 10 positions agree with TRBD2. The CDR3 contains 18 residues. The CDR3 region is CACSLGTSERPSYNEQLF. The CDR3 DNA is TGTGCCTGCAGTTTAGGGACTAGCGAGAGGCCGTCCTATAATGAGCAGCTCTTC.

A remark on this clonotype: This may stem from a read error, because a much larger clone lies one nucleotide away. The chain employs TRBV10-3 and TRBJ2-1, with unresolved D. Trimming shortened V by 0 bases and J by 1 base, and 7 bases separated the two germline ends. CDR1 is ENHRY, CDR2 SYGVKD, per germline. The length of the CDR3 is 15 residues. In DNA, the CDR3 is TGTGCCATCAGTGAGTCGGCGCCTTCCTACAATGAGCAGTTCTTC. Its protein is CAISESAPSYNEQFF.

A note on this clonotype: The junction does not match germline at one end; this may be a read error. This chain uses TRBV6-1 with TRBJ2-7, with D perhaps TRBD1 or TRBD2 (6 bases each). The CDR3 spans 15 residues. Germline V lookup: CDR1 MNHNS, CDR2 SASEGT. The DNA for the CDR3 is TGTACCAGCAGTAAGGGGGACTTAGGCACTTACGAGCAATACTTC. It encodes CTSSKGDLGTYEQYF.

Points on this clonotype: A much larger clone sits a single nucleotide away, making a read error possible. The CDR3 ends on some other residue instead of the conserved phenylalanine or tryptophan, so this is likely a read error. The V call is TRBV5-1, the J call TRBJ2-1; D ambiguous. Trimming cost V 4 bases and J 0 bases, with 5 bases left between them. The CDR3 covers 13 residues. Looked up from germline, CDR1 is SGHRS and CDR2 is YFSETQ. CDR3 protein: CASSIRSYNEQFL. CDR3 DNA sequence: TGCGCCAGCAGCATCCGCTCCTACAATGAGCAGTTCTTA.

Comment on this clonotype: A read error may produce the germline difference seen at one junction end. This chain joins TRBV30 and TRBJ2-5, with D perhaps TRBD2 (5 bases). Germline V CDR1 and CDR2: GTSNPN, SVGIG (reference sequence). The CDR3 has 14 amino acids. The CDR3 nucleotides are TGTGCCTGTAGTGTAACAGTTCGGGGAGAGACCAAGTACTTC. Encoded protein: CACSVTVRGETKYF.

Turning to this clonotype: A read error is likely, as this CDR3 ends without the conserved phenylalanine or tryptophan. The chain recombines TRBV12-3 or TRBV12-4 with TRBJ1-4; possible D gene TRBD1, 5 bases. This CDR3 region has 17 residues. This CDR3 reads CASTLENRGDSNEKLFV. The CDR3 DNA sequence: TGTGCCAGCACTTTAGAGAATCGGGGCGATAGTAATGAAAAACTGTTTGTT.

V gene TRBV6-1 combines with J gene TRBJ2-1; possible D gene TRBD2, 6 bases. CDR3 size: 15 residues. Germline CDR1 reads MNHNS; CDR2 reads SASEGT. V was pared by 8 bases and J by 9 bases, with 23 bases between. The CDR3 sequence is CASHPTGRRVLEQFF. The CDR3 coding sequence is TGTGCCAGCCATCCGACGGGGAGGAGGGTCCTTGAGCAGTTCTTC.

Concerning this clonotype itself: An end of the junction does not agree with germline; a read error may underlie this. The J gene is TRBJ2-3, the V gene TRBV6-5; D might be TRBD1 or TRBD2, each matching 7 bases. Germline V CDR1 and CDR2: MNHEY, SVGAGI. The CDR3 runs 16 residues. CDR3 amino acids: CTSSYRGGRTSVTQYF. In DNA form, the CDR3 reads TGTACCAGCAGTTACAGGGGCGGGAGAACTTCAGTTACGCAGTATTTT.

The chain employs TRBV11-3 and TRBJ2-3; D not resolved. V lost 9 bases, J lost 1 base, and 17 bases lay in between. Germline assignment: CDR1 SGHNT and CDR2 YENEEA. The CDR3 runs to 15 residues. CDR3 nucleotides: TGTGCCAGTAACTTAGTACCAGGAGGCACAGATACGCAGTATTTT. Protein: CASNLVPGGTDTQYF.

This clonotype occurred once. This chain links TRBV28 with TRBJ2-3; 8 nucleotides match TRBD2. This CDR3 is built from 15 residues. CDR1 and CDR2 (germline): MDHEN, SYDVKM. Losses at the gene ends were 2 bases for V and 6 bases for J; bases not matched to a gene: 7. The CDR3 region is CASSLAGGAADTQYF. Here the CDR3 DNA reads TGTGCCAGCAGTTTAGCGGGGGGCGCGGCTGATACGCAGTATTTT.